This T cell receptor (beta chain) came from a study of T cells in Graves' hyperthyroidism and ophthalmopathy. Amplification targeted TCR beta CDR3 regions from RNA transcripts. Researchers ran a first-round RT-PCR on the TCR CDR3 using the HTBI primer set. In TCRdb, the multiplex PCR reads were re-called with MiXCR into one record per CDR3 protein. The sample contains approximately 430,000 distinct CDR3 sequences, approximately 15% of which appear only once. The germline V gene has CDR1 MNHEY and CDR2 SMNVEV (reference sequence). CDR3 length: 15 amino acids. V was shortened by 0 bases and J by 6 bases, with 9 bases between the two germline ends.

This receptor was taken from a man between 18 and 35 years old with Graves' ophthalmopathy. Sequencing used blood. The chain combines TRBV27 with TRBJ1-6; D is undetermined. The CDR3 coding sequence is TGTGCCAGCAGTTTATCCGACCTGCCTAATTCACCCCTCCACTTT. It specifies CASSLSDLPNSPLHF.